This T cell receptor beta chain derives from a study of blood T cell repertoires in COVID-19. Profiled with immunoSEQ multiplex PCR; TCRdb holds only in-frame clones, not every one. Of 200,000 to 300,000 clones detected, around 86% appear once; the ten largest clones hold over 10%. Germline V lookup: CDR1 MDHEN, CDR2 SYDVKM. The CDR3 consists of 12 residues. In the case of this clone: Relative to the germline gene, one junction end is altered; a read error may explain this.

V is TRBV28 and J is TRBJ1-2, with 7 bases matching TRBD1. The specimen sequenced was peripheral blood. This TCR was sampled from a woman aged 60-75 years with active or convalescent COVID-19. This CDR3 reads CASSSGQFGHTF. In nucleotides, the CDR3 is TGTGCCAGCAGTTCGGGACAGTTTGGCCACACCTTC.